Given below is one T cell receptor (beta chain) in context. The sample comes from a study of shared clonotypes between healthy human individuals. Study-wide background: Serving as donors were two women and three men, whose ages spanned 18 to 49.

Assay: immunoSEQ multiplex PCR; the TCRdb copy retains only in-frame clones and omits some. The repertoire has some 2,000,000 clones, about 94% of them found once; the top ten carry approximately 0.13%. CDR1 MNHNS and CDR2 SASEGT come from the germline V gene. Trimming removed 4 bases at V and 4 bases at J, with 17 bases between. This CDR3 region has 16 residues. The TCR sequence derives from a young man in good health. Sequencing was carried out using naive CD4+ T cells sorted from blood. The subset is: CD45RA+ positively selected. J is TRBJ1-3 and V is TRBV6-1; D remains ambiguous. The CDR3 is CASSGIPPEWGNTIYF. The CDR3 DNA follows: TGTGCCAGCAGTGGAATACCCCCAGAGTGGGGAAACACCATATATTTT.